This TCR beta chain came from a study of early stage breast cancer tumors. CDR3 size: 14 residues. V was clipped by 5 bases and J by 6 bases, with 15 bases between them. Germline CDR1 is SGHTA and CDR2 is FQGTGA. Tumor samples used roughly 18-50 mg of diced tissue. This clone occurred once. Assay used: immunoSEQ multiplex PCR; TCRdb lists only in-frame clones, some missing. The sample includes some 32,000 clones, around 75% of them seen just once. This chain joins TRBV7-3 and TRBJ2-3, with no clear D. The sequence was obtained from a person aged 30-39 years with breast cancer. The sequenced material came from breast tumor tissue. CDR3 sequence reads: CASSALTAFDTQYF. CDR3 bases: TGTGCCAGCAGCGCATTGACTGCTTTTGATACGCAGTATTTT.